This T cell receptor (beta chain) was captured by sequencing in a study of blood T cell repertoires in COVID-19. There are 14 residues in the CDR3. V trimming: 3 bases; J trimming: 6 bases; junction bases outside the gene matches: 4. Germline loops: CDR1 SGHNT, CDR2 YYREEE (reference sequence). Profiled with immunoSEQ multiplex PCR; TCRdb holds only in-frame clones, not every one. The table has 120,000 or so clones, about 83% seen once. The gene calls are TRBV5-4 and TRBJ1-5; 9 bases are shared with TRBD1. The source material was peripheral blood. The origin of this receptor is an older man with acute or convalescent COVID-19. The CDR3: CASSSGTGTQPQHF. DNA of the CDR3: TGTGCCAGCAGCTCCGGGACAGGGACTCAGCCCCAGCATTTT.